Following are 24 T cell receptor beta chains from one sample sequenced in a study of technical replicates of blood from several donors. Measured with immunoSEQ multiplex PCR; TCRdb has only the in-frame clones, and not every one. Of about 80,000 clones listed, 94% are singletons. The specimen was T cells isolated from PBMCs. The receptors originated from a human donor in good health.

The rearrangement joins TRBV7-3 to TRBJ2-3; no definite D call. Looked up from germline, CDR1 is SGHTA and CDR2 is FQGTGA. The CDR3 has 13 residues. V lost 6 bases to trimming and J lost 4 bases, with 11 bases between them. Here the CDR3 reads CASRLPSADTQYF. For the CDR3, the DNA is TGTGCCAGCAGGCTCCCGTCGGCAGATACGCAGTATTTT.

The CDR3 DNA reads TGTGCCAGTAGTATAGCGCAGGGTATAGGCAACGAGCAGTACTTC. It yields the protein CASSIAQGIGNEQYF. The chain combines TRBV19 with TRBJ2-7; maybe TRBD1 (5 bases). Germline V gene sequence: CDR1 LNHDA, CDR2 SQIVND (reference sequence). The CDR3 extends over 15 amino acids. V lost 1 base, J lost 5 bases, and 15 bases lay in between. The complete variable domain, with remaining parts taken from reference TRBV19 and TRBJ2-7, reads DGGITQSPKYLFRKEGQNVTLSCEQNLNHDAMYWYRQDPGQGLRLIYYSQIVNDFQKGDIAEGYSVSREKKESFPLTVTSAQKNPTAFYLCASSIAQGIGNEQYFGPGTRLTVT.

The chain employs TRBV4-1 and TRBJ2-3; 10 bases are shared with TRBD2. This CDR3 comprises 15 residues. Trimming at V came to 4 bases and at J to 5 bases, leaving 6 bases not matched to a gene. CDR1 and CDR2 from the germline V gene are MGHRA and YSYEKL. The DNA of the CDR3 is TGCGCCAGCAGCCCCTTAGCGGGAGGATTAGATACGCAGTATTTT. Protein product: CASSPLAGGLDTQYF.

The chain carries TRBV10-3 and TRBJ2-3, with a weak D call TRBD2 (6 bases). Germline loops: CDR1 ENHRY, CDR2 SYGVKD. V lost 10 bases and J lost 1, with 21 bases in between. The CDR3 has 16 amino acids. CDR3 amino acids: CATHNTDTGGTDTQYF. Written as DNA, the CDR3 is TGTGCCACCCATAACACTGACACGGGGGGCACAGATACGCAGTATTTT.

The chain joins TRBV4-1 to TRBJ2-7; 7 nucleotides match TRBD1. CDR3 size: 13 residues. Germline V gives CDR1 MGHRA, CDR2 YSYEKL. V trimming: 3 bases; J trimming: 3 bases; junction bases outside the gene matches: 2. The CDR3 DNA is TGCGCCAGCAGCCAGGGGGACAGCTACGAGCAGTACTTC. Protein sequence: CASSQGDSYEQYF.

CDR3 DNA: TGTGCCAGCAGCGTAGGCAGGGTACGGGACTATGGCTACACCTTC. Translation: CASSVGRVRDYGYTF. V gene TRBV9 combines with J gene TRBJ1-2; possibly TRBD1 for D (5 bases). This CDR3 has 15 amino acids. The germline V gene encodes CDR1 SGDLS and CDR2 YYNGEE. Trimming shortened V by 0 bases and J by 3 bases, and 12 bases separated the two germline ends.

The chain links TRBV5-1 to TRBJ1-1, with unresolved D. The ends were cut back, 0 bases at V and 4 bases at J, with 16 bases in the middle. The CDR3 totals 16 residues. Per the germline V gene, CDR1 is SGHRS and CDR2 is YFSETQ. As DNA, the CDR3 is TGCGCCAGCAGCTTGGGGGCAACTCGAGCGGGCACTGAAGCTTTCTTT. It translates to CASSLGATRAGTEAFF.

The CDR3 DNA reads as TGTGCCAGCAGCTCACTAGCGGGAGATTCCTACAATGAGCAGTTCTTC. Its translation is CASSSLAGDSYNEQFF. V is TRBV14 and J is TRBJ2-1; TRBD2 aligns across 11 bases. The J segment lost 1 base and the V segment lost 5 bases, leaving 4 bases of the junction unmatched. CDR1 SGHDN and CDR2 FVKESK come from the germline V gene. The CDR3 runs to 16 residues.

The gene calls are TRBV4-3 and TRBJ2-6; D not resolved. The CDR3 runs to 17 residues. Per the germline V gene, CDR1 is LGHNA and CDR2 is YSLEER. V was trimmed by 3 bases and J by 2 bases, leaving 14 bases between them. The DNA for the CDR3 is TGCGCCAGCAGCCACCCTATTGACCGGGCTGGGGCCAACGTCCTGACTTTC. Translating it yields CASSHPIDRAGANVLTF.

This clone has a single count. This chain uses TRBV5-1 with TRBJ2-3, with 12 bases lining up with TRBD2. CDR3 length: 16 amino acids. The V segment lost 2 bases and the J segment 1 base; nucleotides outside the gene matches: 2. Germline V gene data show CDR1 as SGHRS and CDR2 as YFSETQ. CDR3: CASSLLAGGGTDTQYF. For the CDR3, the DNA is TGCGCCAGCAGCTTACTAGCGGGAGGAGGCACAGATACGCAGTATTTT.

The CDR3 DNA sequence: TGTGCCAGCTCACCAAACGATATAAGCTTCTACGAGCAGTACTTC. Its translation is CASSPNDISFYEQYF. The chain joins TRBV18 to TRBJ2-7; D is undetermined. The CDR3 has 15 amino acids. The ends were cut back, 2 bases at V and 3 bases at J, with 14 bases in the middle. Looked up from germline, CDR1 is KGHSH and CDR2 is LQKENI.

This chain links TRBV19 with TRBJ2-5, with D unclear. The CDR3 is made up of 14 amino acids. V gave up 5 bases and J gave up 4 bases, with 14 bases separating them. In germline, CDR1 is LNHDA, CDR2 SQIVND (reference sequence). CDR3 sequence reads: CASSRWSEVETQYF. The CDR3 nucleotides are TGTGCCAGTAGTCGGTGGTCTGAGGTAGAGACCCAGTACTTC.

The CDR3 is CASSPQTATNEKLFF. In nucleotides, the CDR3 is TGTGCCAGCTCACCCCAGACTGCAACTAATGAAAAACTGTTTTTT. This chain uses TRBV18 with TRBJ1-4; unclear D gene. V was cut by 3 bases and J by 0 bases, with 8 bases left in between. The CDR3 totals 15 residues. CDR1 and CDR2 from the germline V gene are KGHSH and LQKENI.

The chain is built from TRBV2 and TRBJ2-7; 9 positions agree with TRBD1. The V and J ends lost 1 base and 2 bases, in that order; junction bases with no gene match: 3. Germline V gives CDR1 SNHLY, CDR2 FYNNEI. The CDR3 covers 15 residues. The CDR3 loop reads CASSEGDRETYEQYF. The CDR3, as DNA: TGTGCCAGCAGTGAAGGGGACAGGGAAACCTACGAGCAGTACTTC.

The chain links TRBV9 to TRBJ2-5, with 9 nucleotides matching TRBD2. V shed 0 bases and J 5 bases; nucleotides not matched to a gene: 14. CDR3 length equals 18 residues. The germline V gene has CDR1 SGDLS and CDR2 YYNGEE. CDR3 region: CASSVGLAGSPGQETQYF. In DNA form, the CDR3 reads TGTGCCAGCAGCGTAGGGCTAGCGGGGTCCCCAGGCCAGGAGACCCAGTACTTC.

This clone occurred once. This chain connects TRBV4-2 to TRBJ2-3; 9 nucleotides align to TRBD2. The trim removed 4 bases at V and 1 base at J, leaving 9 bases unmatched. The germline V gene has CDR1 LGHNA and CDR2 YNFKEQ. This CDR3 spans 17 amino acids. CDR3 sequence reads: CASSPHSGRTGTDTQYF. DNA of the CDR3: TGTGCCAGCAGCCCTCATAGCGGGAGAACCGGCACAGATACGCAGTATTTT.

The chain couples TRBV6-5 to TRBJ1-2; the match to TRBD1 covers 7 bases. Trimming cost V 7 bases and J 4 bases; bases outside gene matches: 9. This CDR3 has 14 residues. Germline CDR1 is MNHEY and CDR2 is SVGAGI. As DNA, the CDR3 is TGTGCCAGCAAGGAAAGGGGGCCTGGCTATGGCTACACCTTC. Protein product: CASKERGPGYGYTF.

This clone was observed once. V and J are TRBV11-2 and TRBJ2-7; perhaps TRBD2 as D (5 bases). The CDR3 is made up of 13 amino acids. Germline CDR1 is SGHAT and CDR2 is FQNNGV. V lost 1 base, J lost 3 bases, and 7 bases lay in between. CDR3 in DNA: TGTGCCAGCAGCTTAGCGGGGTACTACGAGCAGTACTTC. Translating it yields CASSLAGYYEQYF.

The V call is TRBV15, the J call TRBJ2-1; 10 bases align to TRBD1. This CDR3 is 16 amino acids long. J was trimmed by 6 bases and V by 6 bases; bases with no gene match: 11. Germline V gives CDR1 LNHNV, CDR2 YYDKDF (reference sequence). In DNA form, the CDR3 reads TGTGCCACCAGTAACACTGGACAGGGGGGTTCCAATGAGCAGTTCTTC. This sequence encodes CATSNTGQGGSNEQFF.

This clone was seen only once. The gene calls are TRBV19 and TRBJ1-2; D not certain. Germline V gene lookup returns CDR1 LNHDA and CDR2 SQIVND (reference sequence). V lost 5 bases to trimming and J lost 14 bases, with 18 bases between them. The CDR3 is 12 amino acids. The CDR3 coding sequence is TGTGCCAGTAGTCCCCGGGTCCCCACGAGGACCTTC. Encoded protein: CASSPRVPTRTF. The variable domain in full, with the rest retrieved from reference TRBV19 and TRBJ1-2, is DGGITQSPKYLFRKEGQNVTLSCEQNLNHDAMYWYRQDPGQGLRLIYYSQIVNDFQKGDIAEGYSVSREKKESFPLTVTSAQKNPTAFYLCASSPRVPTRTFGSGTRLTVV.

The J gene is TRBJ1-2, the V gene TRBV15; 8 nucleotides match TRBD1. CDR1 is LNHNV, CDR2 YYDKDF, per germline (reference sequence). Germline trimming cut 5 bases from V and 4 bases from J; bases unmatched to any gene: 6. This CDR3 has 14 residues. Here the CDR3 reads CATSPDREIYGYTF. The CDR3 coding sequence is TGTGCCACCAGCCCGGACAGGGAGATCTATGGCTACACCTTC.

This chain links TRBV11-2 with TRBJ2-7, with D perhaps TRBD1 (6 bases). Between the trimmed V and J ends, which lost 3 bases and 0 bases, there was a span of 12 bases. The CDR3 sequence is 15 residues long. Per germline, CDR1 SGHAT and CDR2 FQNNGV. CDR3 sequence (DNA): TGTGCCAGCAGCTTTTTTAACAGGGTCTCCTACGAGCAGTACTTC. This translates into CASSFFNRVSYEQYF.

The rearrangement links TRBV29-1 to TRBJ1-4, with D tentatively TRBD1 (5 bases). CDR3 size: 13 residues. Between the trimmed V and J ends, which lost 3 bases and 4 bases, there was a span of 9 bases. Germline-derived CDR1 and CDR2 are SQVTM and ANQGSEA. DNA of the CDR3: TGCAGCGTTGAGGGGGGGGGTAATGAAAAACTGTTTTTT. This translates into CSVEGGGNEKLFF.

This chain's CDR3 is CASSYSSGVGFYEQYF. In nucleotides, the CDR3 is TGTGCCAGCAGTTACTCGAGCGGGGTGGGGTTCTACGAGCAGTACTTC. V and J are TRBV6-5 and TRBJ2-7; 7 bases match TRBD2. CDR1 is MNHEY and CDR2 is SVGAGI in the germline V gene. J was trimmed by 3 bases and V by 0 bases; bases with no gene match: 8. The CDR3 runs to 16 residues.